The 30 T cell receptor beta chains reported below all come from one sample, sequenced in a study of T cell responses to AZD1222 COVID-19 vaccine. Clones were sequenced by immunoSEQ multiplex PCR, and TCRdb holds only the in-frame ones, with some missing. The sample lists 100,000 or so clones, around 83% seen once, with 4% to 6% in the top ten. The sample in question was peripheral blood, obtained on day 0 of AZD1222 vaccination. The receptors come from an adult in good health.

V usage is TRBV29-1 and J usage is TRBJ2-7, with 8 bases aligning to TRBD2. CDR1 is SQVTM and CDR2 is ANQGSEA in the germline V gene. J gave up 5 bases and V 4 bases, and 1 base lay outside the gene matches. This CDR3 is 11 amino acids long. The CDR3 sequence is CSVAGGDEQYF. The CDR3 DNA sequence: TGCAGCGTTGCCGGGGGGGACGAGCAGTACTTC.

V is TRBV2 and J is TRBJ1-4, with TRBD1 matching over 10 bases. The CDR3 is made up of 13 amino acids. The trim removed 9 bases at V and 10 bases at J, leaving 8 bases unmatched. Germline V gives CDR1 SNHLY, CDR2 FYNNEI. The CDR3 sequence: CASTGTGAGKLFF. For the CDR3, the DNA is TGTGCCAGTACCGGGACAGGGGCCGGAAAACTGTTTTTT.

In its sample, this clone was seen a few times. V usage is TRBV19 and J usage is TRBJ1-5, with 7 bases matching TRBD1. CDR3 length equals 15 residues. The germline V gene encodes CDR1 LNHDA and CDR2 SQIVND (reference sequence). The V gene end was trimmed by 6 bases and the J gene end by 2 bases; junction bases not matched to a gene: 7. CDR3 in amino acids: CASRGQELGNQPQHF. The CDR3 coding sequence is TGTGCCAGTAGAGGACAGGAGCTCGGCAATCAGCCCCAGCATTTT.

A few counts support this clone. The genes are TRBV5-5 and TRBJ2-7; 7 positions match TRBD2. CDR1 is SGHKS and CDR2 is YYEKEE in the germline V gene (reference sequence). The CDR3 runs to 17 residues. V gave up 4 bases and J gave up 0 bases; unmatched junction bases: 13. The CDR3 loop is CASSPSLTSRSSYEQYF. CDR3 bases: TGTGCCAGCAGCCCCTCGTTGACTAGCAGAAGCTCCTACGAGCAGTACTTC.

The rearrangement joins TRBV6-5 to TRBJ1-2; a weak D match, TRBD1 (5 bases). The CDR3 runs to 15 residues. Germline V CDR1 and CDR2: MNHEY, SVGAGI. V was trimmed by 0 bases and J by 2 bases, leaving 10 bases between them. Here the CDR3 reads CASSYSFAGNYGYTF. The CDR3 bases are TGTGCCAGCAGTTACTCGTTTGCAGGGAACTATGGCTACACCTTC.

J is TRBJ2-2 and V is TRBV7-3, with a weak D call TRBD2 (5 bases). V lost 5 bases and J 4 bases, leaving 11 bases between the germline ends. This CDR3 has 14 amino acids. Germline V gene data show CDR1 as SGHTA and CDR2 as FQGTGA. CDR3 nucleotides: TGTGCCAGCAGCCCCGCGGGTTTCACCGGGGAGCTGTTTTTT. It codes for CASSPAGFTGELFF.

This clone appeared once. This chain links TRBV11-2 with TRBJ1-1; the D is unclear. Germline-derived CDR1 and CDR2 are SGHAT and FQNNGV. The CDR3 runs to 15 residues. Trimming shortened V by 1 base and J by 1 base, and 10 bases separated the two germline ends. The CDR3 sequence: CASSLAGNANTEAFF. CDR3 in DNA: TGTGCCAGCAGCTTAGCCGGTAATGCGAACACTGAAGCTTTCTTT.

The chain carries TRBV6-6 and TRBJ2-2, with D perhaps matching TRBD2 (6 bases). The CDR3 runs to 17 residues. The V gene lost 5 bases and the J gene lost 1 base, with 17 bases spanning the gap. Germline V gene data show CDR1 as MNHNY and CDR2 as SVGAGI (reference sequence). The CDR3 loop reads CASSRLREAVNTGELFF. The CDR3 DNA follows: TGTGCCAGCAGTCGCCTCAGGGAGGCAGTGAACACCGGGGAGCTGTTTTTT.

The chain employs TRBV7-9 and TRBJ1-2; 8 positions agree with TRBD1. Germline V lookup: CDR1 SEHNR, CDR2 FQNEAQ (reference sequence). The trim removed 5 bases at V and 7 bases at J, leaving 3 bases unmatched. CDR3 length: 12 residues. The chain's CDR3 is CASSRDRGGYTF. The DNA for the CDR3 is TGTGCCAGCAGCAGAGACAGGGGTGGCTACACCTTC.

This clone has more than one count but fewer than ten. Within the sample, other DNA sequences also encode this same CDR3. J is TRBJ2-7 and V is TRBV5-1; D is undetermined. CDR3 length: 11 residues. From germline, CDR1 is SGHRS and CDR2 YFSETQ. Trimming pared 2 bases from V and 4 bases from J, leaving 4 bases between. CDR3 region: CASSLEYEQYF. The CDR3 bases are TGCGCCAGCAGCTTAGAATACGAGCAGTACTTC.

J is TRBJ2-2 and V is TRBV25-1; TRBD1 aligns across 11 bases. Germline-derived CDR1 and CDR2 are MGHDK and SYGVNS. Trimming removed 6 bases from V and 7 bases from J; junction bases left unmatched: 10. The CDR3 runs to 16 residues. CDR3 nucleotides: TGTGCCAGCAGAGCCTCCGGGACAGGGGGTCACGGGGAGCTGTTTTTT. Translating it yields CASRASGTGGHGELFF.

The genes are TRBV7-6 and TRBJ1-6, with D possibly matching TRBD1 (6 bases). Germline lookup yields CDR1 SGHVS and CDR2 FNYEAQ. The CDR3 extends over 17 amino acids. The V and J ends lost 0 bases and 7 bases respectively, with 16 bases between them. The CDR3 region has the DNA TGTGCCAGCAGCTTAGCGTCCGGGACATCAGAAAATTCACCCCTCCACTTT. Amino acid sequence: CASSLASGTSENSPLHF.

Here the CDR3 DNA reads TGTGCCAGCAGCCCGGACAGAGAGACCCAGTACTTC. It is translated as CASSPDRETQYF. The chain uses TRBV11-3 and TRBJ2-5; a possible D gene is TRBD1 (6 bases). This CDR3 spans 12 amino acids. The V gene's germline CDR1 is SGHNT and CDR2 YENEEA. Trimming took off 5 bases at V and 4 bases at J, with 8 bases between the two ends.

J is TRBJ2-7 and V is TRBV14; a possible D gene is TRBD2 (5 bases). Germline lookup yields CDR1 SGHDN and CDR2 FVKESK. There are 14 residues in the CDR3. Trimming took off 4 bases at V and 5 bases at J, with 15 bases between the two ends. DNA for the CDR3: TGTGCCAGCAGCCGCACCCGGGGTATAGACGAGCAGTACTTC. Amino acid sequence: CASSRTRGIDEQYF.

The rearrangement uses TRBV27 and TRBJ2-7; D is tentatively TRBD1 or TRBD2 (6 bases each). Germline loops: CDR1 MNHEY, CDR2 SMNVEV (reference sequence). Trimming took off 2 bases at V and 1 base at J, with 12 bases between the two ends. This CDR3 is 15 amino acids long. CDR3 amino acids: CASSLEGGRSYEQYF. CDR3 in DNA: TGTGCCAGCAGTTTAGAGGGGGGCCGGTCCTACGAGCAGTACTTC.

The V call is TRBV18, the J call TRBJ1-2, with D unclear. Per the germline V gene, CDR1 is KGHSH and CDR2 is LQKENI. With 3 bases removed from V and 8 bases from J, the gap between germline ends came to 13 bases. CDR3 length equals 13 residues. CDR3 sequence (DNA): TGTGCCAGCTCACCCGGGAGCCATGGGGGCTACACCTTC. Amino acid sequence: CASSPGSHGGYTF.

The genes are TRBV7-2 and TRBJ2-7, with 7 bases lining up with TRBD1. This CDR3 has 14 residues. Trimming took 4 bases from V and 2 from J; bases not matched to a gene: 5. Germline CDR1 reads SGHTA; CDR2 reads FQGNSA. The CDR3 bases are TGTGCCAGCAGCTCACAGGGGTCTGCCTACGAGCAGTACTTC. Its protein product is CASSSQGSAYEQYF.

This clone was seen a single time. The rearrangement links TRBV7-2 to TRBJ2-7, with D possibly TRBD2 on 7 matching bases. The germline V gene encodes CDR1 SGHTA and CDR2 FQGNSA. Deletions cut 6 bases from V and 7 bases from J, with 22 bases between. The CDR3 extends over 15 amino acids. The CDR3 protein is CASRLGRGLSGEQYF. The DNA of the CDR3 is TGTGCCAGCAGGCTTGGGCGGGGGCTTTCGGGGGAGCAGTACTTC.

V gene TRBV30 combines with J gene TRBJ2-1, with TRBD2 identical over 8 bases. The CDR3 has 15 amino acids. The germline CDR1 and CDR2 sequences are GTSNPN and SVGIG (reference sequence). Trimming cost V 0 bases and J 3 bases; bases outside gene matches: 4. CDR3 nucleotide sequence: TGTGCCTGGAGTGTACTAGCGGTTAGCTACAATGAGCAGTTCTTC. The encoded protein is CAWSVLAVSYNEQFF.

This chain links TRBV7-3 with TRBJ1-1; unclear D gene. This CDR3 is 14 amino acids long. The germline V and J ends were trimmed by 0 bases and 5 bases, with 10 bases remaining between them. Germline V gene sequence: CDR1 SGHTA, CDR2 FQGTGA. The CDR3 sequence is CASSLTIASTEAFF. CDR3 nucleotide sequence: TGTGCCAGCAGCTTAACAATCGCAAGTACTGAAGCTTTCTTT.

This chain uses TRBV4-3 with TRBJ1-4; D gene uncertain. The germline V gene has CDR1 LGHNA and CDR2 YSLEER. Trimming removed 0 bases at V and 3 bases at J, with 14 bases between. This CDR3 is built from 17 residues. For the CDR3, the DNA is TGCGCCAGCAGCCAAGATAGGGTGAGAGGGCCTAATGAAAAACTGTTTTTT. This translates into CASSQDRVRGPNEKLFF.

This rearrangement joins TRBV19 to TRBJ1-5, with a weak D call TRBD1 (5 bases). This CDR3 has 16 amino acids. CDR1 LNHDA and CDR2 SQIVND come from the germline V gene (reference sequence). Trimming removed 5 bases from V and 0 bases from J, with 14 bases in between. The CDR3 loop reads CASSLQGSYSNQPQHF. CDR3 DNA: TGTGCCAGTAGTCTTCAGGGTTCTTATAGCAATCAGCCCCAGCATTTT. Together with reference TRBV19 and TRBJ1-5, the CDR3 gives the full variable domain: DGGITQSPKYLFRKEGQNVTLSCEQNLNHDAMYWYRQDPGQGLRLIYYSQIVNDFQKGDIAEGYSVSREKKESFPLTVTSAQKNPTAFYLCASSLQGSYSNQPQHFGDGTRLSIL.

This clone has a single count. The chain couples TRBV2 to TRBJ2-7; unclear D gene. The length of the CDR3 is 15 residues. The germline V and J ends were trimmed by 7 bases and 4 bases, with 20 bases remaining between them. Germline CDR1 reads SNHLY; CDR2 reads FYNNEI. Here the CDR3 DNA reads TGTGCCAGCATATTTTTAGCCTCGCTTGAATACGAGCAGTACTTC. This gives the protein CASIFLASLEYEQYF.

The CDR3 DNA reads TGTGCCAGCAGTCCAGATCTCTACGAGCAGTACTTC. Protein sequence: CASSPDLYEQYF. This sequence joins TRBV27 and TRBJ2-7; no reliable D call. The germline V gene has CDR1 MNHEY and CDR2 SMNVEV (reference sequence). The V and J ends lost 5 bases and 3 bases respectively, with 8 bases between them. The CDR3 contains 12 residues.

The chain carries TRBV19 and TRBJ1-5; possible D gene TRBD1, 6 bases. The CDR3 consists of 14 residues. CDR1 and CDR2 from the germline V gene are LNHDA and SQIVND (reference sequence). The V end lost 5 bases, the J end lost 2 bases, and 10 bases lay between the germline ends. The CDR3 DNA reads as TGTGCCAGTAGTGGACAGACACGCAATCAGCCCCAGCATTTT. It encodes CASSGQTRNQPQHF. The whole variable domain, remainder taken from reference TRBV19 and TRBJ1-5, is DGGITQSPKYLFRKEGQNVTLSCEQNLNHDAMYWYRQDPGQGLRLIYYSQIVNDFQKGDIAEGYSVSREKKESFPLTVTSAQKNPTAFYLCASSGQTRNQPQHFGDGTRLSIL.

The CDR3 here is CASSAQGRDTEAFF. The CDR3 bases are TGTGCCAGTAGTGCACAGGGGAGAGACACTGAAGCTTTCTTT. The chain uses TRBV19 and TRBJ1-1; 7 bases are a match to TRBD1. CDR3 length: 14 amino acids. The trim removed 5 bases at V and 3 bases at J, leaving 6 bases unmatched. Germline V lookup: CDR1 LNHDA, CDR2 SQIVND (reference sequence).

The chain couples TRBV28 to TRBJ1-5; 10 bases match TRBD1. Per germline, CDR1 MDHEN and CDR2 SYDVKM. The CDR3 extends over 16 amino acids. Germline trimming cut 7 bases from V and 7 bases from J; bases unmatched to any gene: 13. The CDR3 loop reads CASTGQGGQSSQPQHF. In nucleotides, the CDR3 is TGTGCCAGCACCGGACAGGGGGGGCAGAGTTCGCAGCCCCAGCATTTT.

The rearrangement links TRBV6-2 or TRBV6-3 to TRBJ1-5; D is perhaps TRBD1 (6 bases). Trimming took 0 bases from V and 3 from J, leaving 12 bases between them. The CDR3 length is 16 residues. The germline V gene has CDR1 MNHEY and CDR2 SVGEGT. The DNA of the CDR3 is TGTGCCAGCAGTTACTCTTTGCGGGACACCAATCAGCCCCAGCATTTT. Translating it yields CASSYSLRDTNQPQHF.

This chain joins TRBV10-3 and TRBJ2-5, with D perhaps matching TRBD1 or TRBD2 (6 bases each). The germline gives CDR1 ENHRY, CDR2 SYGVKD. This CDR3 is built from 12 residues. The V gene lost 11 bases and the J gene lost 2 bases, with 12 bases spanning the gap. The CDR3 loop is CAVRGEQETQYF. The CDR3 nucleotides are TGTGCCGTGAGGGGGGAACAAGAGACCCAGTACTTC.

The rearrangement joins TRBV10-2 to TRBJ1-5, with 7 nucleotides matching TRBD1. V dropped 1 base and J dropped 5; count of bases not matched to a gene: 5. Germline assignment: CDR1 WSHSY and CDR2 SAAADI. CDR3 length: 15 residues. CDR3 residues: CASSEWDRDYQPQHF. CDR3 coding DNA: TGCGCCAGCAGTGAGTGGGACAGAGACTATCAGCCCCAGCATTTT.